The source of this TCR beta chain is a study of identical twins (TCRdb year 2016). Describing the broader study: To test whether fetal clonotypes persist, the study used deep sequencing on TCR alpha and beta repertoires from monozygotic twins, unrelated adults of various ages, and cord blood. To rule out contamination, the twin experiments were replicated at different times with different library preparation protocols.

This clonotype appeared many times. This clone's antigen is unknown. No much larger clonotype is one base removed from it; base qualities were not supplied. Only healthy Caucasian donors were included. The study also sequenced three unrelated non-twin adults: a male aged 18 to 30, a male aged 50 to 60 and a female aged 50 to 60. Miltenyi CD45RO+ enrichment and human naive T-cell isolation kits were used to isolate memory (CD45RO+) and naive T cells from PBMC. Library generation was performed with 5' RACE. For sequencing, an Illumina HiSeq 2000 was employed. Template switching added a universal primer binding site, and the final cDNA carried a unique molecular identifier that allowed TCR cDNA molecules to be counted accurately. Specific primers in the conserved constant-segment region were used to synthesize first-strand cDNA for TCR alpha and beta chains. Each cDNA library was double barcoded, with a SMART-Mk sample barcode plus Illumina barcodes, to control for contamination. TruSeq adapter sequences along with Illumina sample barcodes were introduced in two successive PCR steps. The Illumina HiSeq platform was used with custom primers to sequence TCR alpha and beta cDNA libraries. As for the authors' bioinformatics: Unique molecular identifiers were extracted from raw reads with MiGEC, and CDR3 positions were determined with MiXCR. For each individual, recombination models were inferred using an EM algorithm with the repgenHMM and IGoR tools. The analysis of shared clonotypes was done with the tcR package in R, with sharing normalized by the product of cloneset sizes. To study raw recombination free of thymic and clonal selection effects, out-of-frame nonproductive sequences were analyzed. In TCRdb, the public reads were trimmed at Q25 with fastp and aligned with MiXCR, with productive beta chains retained. Rows merge per CDR3 protein into single entries with the most common DNA and genes. TCRdb, not the original authors, processed these V and J calls. The sample profile shows approximately 670,000 distinct CDR3 sequences; roughly 6% of them were found once. The ten largest clones capture about 1.8% of the sample.

Results and caveats for the whole study, not just this receptor: In beta out-of-frame sequences, excess twin sharing was weaker, because having fewer shared sequences lowered the signal-to-noise ratio. Because the same donors could not be followed over many years, the conclusions depended on cross-sectional statistical analysis. Compared with coincidental sharing between unrelated individuals, out-of-frame TCR alpha sequences shared between twins showed an excess of sequences with low generation probability. In monozygotic twins, recombination models systematically underestimated out-of-frame TCR alpha sharing, but the models matched the sharing seen between unrelated individuals. Invariant T cells such as MAIT and iNKT could partly confound zero-insertion analyses, although diverse VJ usage argued against such confounding for most clonotypes. Abundant cord blood beta clonotypes had fewer insertions, young adult naive repertoires showed a similar but weaker trend, and memory repertoires showed no such trend.

Trimming takes 1 base from V and 5 bases from J, and the germline ends sit 6 bases apart. The germline V gene specifies SGDLS as CDR1 and YYNGEE as CDR2. The cysteine opens and the phenylalanine closes a CDR3 of 12 amino acids. Only the CDR3 DNA is retained, 36 bases long and in frame from the first base. The receptor chain draws on TRBV9 and TRBJ2-5, with no confidently assigned D gene. The sample consisted of naive T cells sorted from blood. The cell subset or site label here, explained by the study, means: cells isolated with a human naive T-cell isolation kit. The source is a man in his late teens or twenties in good health. The CDR3 region reads CASSVIGETQYF. Here is the DNA: TGTGCCAGCAGCGTAATCGGGGAGACCCAGTACTTC.